Following are 22 T cell receptor beta chains from one sample sequenced in a study of T cells after yellow fever vaccination. TCRdb re-called the 5' RACE reads with MiXCR, one entry per CDR3 protein. Found here are approximately 510,000 distinct CDR3 sequences, around a fifth of them singletons; the top ten hold approximately 15%. The source was PBMCs, collected more than 20 days after the first yellow fever vaccination. The receptors stem from a young man who received the YFV17D yellow fever vaccine.

This clonotype was recorded a few times. The rearrangement links TRBV12-3 or TRBV12-4 to TRBJ2-2; possible D gene TRBD2, 5 bases. Trimming took off 8 bases at V and 3 bases at J, with 16 bases between the two ends. This CDR3 contains 15 residues. In nucleotides, the CDR3 is TGTGCCAGCCCTCCCCGGGATTCCGACACCGGGGAGCTGTTTTTT. Translation gives CASPPRDSDTGELFF.

This clonotype has ten or more counts. This sequence joins TRBV29-1 and TRBJ2-2; 14 bases map to TRBD2. The CDR3 spans 15 residues. Losses at the gene ends were 3 bases for V and 6 bases for J; bases not matched to a gene: 3. Germline-derived CDR1 and CDR2 are SQVTM and ANQGSEA. The CDR3 DNA follows: TGCAGCGTTGACGGACTAGCGGGGGGATCCGGGGAGCTGTTTTTT. It codes for CSVDGLAGGSGELFF.

This clonotype was detected a few times. The rearrangement joins TRBV20-1 to TRBJ2-1, with D possibly TRBD1 on 6 matching bases. The germline V gene encodes CDR1 DFQATT and CDR2 SNEGSKA (reference sequence). Trimming removed 3 bases from V and 4 bases from J, with 10 bases in between. The CDR3 totals 13 residues. The CDR3 coding sequence is TGCAGTGCTAGGCAGGACAGATACAATGAGCAGTTCTTC. Translating it yields CSARQDRYNEQFF.

The rearrangement uses TRBV4-2 and TRBJ1-1; D gene ambiguous. V gave up 5 bases and J gave up 4 bases, with 11 bases separating them. There are 13 residues in the CDR3. From germline, CDR1 is LGHNA and CDR2 YNFKEQ. The CDR3 sequence: CASSGQRITEAFF. The CDR3 nucleotides are TGTGCCAGCAGCGGGCAACGGATCACTGAAGCTTTCTTT.

The V gene is TRBV7-2, the J gene TRBJ2-1; no reliable D call. In germline, CDR1 is SGHTA, CDR2 FQGNSA. This CDR3 is built from 15 residues. Trimming stripped 6 bases from V and 5 bases from J, with 17 bases between. For the CDR3, the DNA is TGTGCCAGCAGTTCCGAGGTGCTCAGAGACAATGAGCAGTTCTTC. Translation gives CASSSEVLRDNEQFF.

This clonotype was seen repeatedly, ten times or more. The CDR3 region has the DNA TGTGCCAGCAGCCAAGAGGCGGACACTGAAGCTTTCTTT. Amino acids: CASSQEADTEAFF. The chain carries TRBV4-2 and TRBJ1-1; unclear D gene. The CDR3 is 13 residues long. CDR1 and CDR2 from the germline V gene are LGHNA and YNFKEQ. V was shortened by 0 bases and J by 3 bases, with 5 bases between the two germline ends.

This clonotype was found once. CDR3 DNA: TGTGCCAGCAGTGATCGAGGATCTGAAGCTTTCTTT. It encodes CASSDRGSEAFF. This chain links TRBV2 with TRBJ1-1; D is uncertain. Trimming took off 3 bases at V and 6 bases at J, with 8 bases between the two ends. The germline V gene encodes CDR1 SNHLY and CDR2 FYNNEI. There are 12 residues in the CDR3.

This chain connects TRBV20-1 to TRBJ2-5, with D perhaps matching TRBD2 (6 bases). The germline V and J ends were trimmed by 5 bases and 2 bases, with 15 bases remaining between them. The germline CDR1 and CDR2 sequences are DFQATT and SNEGSKA (reference sequence). This CDR3 spans 14 amino acids. For the CDR3, the DNA is TGCAGTGCTCCCCGGGACTTGATACAAGAGACCCAGTACTTC. The encoded protein is CSAPRDLIQETQYF.

V gene TRBV7-2 combines with J gene TRBJ2-1, with D possibly being TRBD2 (6 bases). Germline V gene lookup returns CDR1 SGHTA and CDR2 FQGNSA. Trimming pared 3 bases from V and 5 bases from J, leaving 11 bases between. This CDR3 comprises 14 residues. DNA of the CDR3: TGTGCCAGCAGCTTGACCGGGGGAGACAATGAGCAGTTCTTC. Amino acids: CASSLTGGDNEQFF.

The rearrangement uses TRBV28 and TRBJ2-7; a possible D gene is TRBD1 (6 bases). Per germline, CDR1 MDHEN and CDR2 SYDVKM. The germline V and J ends were trimmed by 4 bases and 2 bases, with 18 bases remaining between them. The CDR3 has 16 amino acids. The CDR3 region is CASSSTRQERAYEQYF. The CDR3 DNA is TGTGCCAGCAGTTCCACCCGACAGGAAAGGGCCTACGAGCAGTACTTC.

The rearrangement uses TRBV27 and TRBJ2-5, with D unresolved. CDR3 length: 14 residues. The ends were cut back, 4 bases at V and 8 bases at J, with 17 bases in the middle. Germline loops: CDR1 MNHEY, CDR2 SMNVEV (reference sequence). The CDR3 sequence: CASSSVNDRGTQYF. CDR3 bases: TGTGCCAGCAGTTCAGTTAATGACCGCGGAACCCAGTACTTC.

This clonotype has a count of ten or more. The rearrangement uses TRBV2 and TRBJ1-6; D ambiguous. The CDR3 length is 11 residues. V was trimmed by 4 bases and J by 6 bases, leaving 1 base between them. The V gene's germline CDR1 is SNHLY and CDR2 FYNNEI. The CDR3 DNA follows: TGTGCCAGCAGTGGTAATTCACCCCTCCACTTT. It specifies CASSGNSPLHF.

The chain is built from TRBV6-5 and TRBJ2-3; weak D call: TRBD1 (6 bases). The germline gives CDR1 MNHEY, CDR2 SVGAGI. V was clipped by 0 bases and J by 4 bases, with 11 bases between them. CDR3 length equals 15 residues. CDR3 loop: CASSYSVPGADTQYF. Written as DNA, the CDR3 is TGTGCCAGCAGTTACTCGGTGCCAGGGGCAGATACGCAGTATTTT.

The CDR3: CASSLLGGSEQFF. CDR3 bases: TGTGCCAGCAGTTTACTTGGGGGCAGTGAGCAGTTCTTC. The gene calls are TRBV12-3 or TRBV12-4 and TRBJ2-1, with a tentative D call TRBD1 (6 bases). There are 13 residues in the CDR3. V was trimmed by 2 bases and J by 9 bases, leaving 11 bases between them.

This chain's CDR3 is CASSLDPGFPYEQYF. The CDR3 DNA sequence: TGTGCCAGCAGTTTAGATCCAGGGTTCCCCTACGAGCAGTACTTC. This rearrangement joins TRBV12-3 or TRBV12-4 to TRBJ2-7, with a weak D call TRBD1 (5 bases). The CDR3 is 15 residues long. V was cut by 1 base and J by 2 bases, with 12 bases left in between.

This clonotype was observed a handful of times. The chain couples TRBV7-8 to TRBJ2-7, with D possibly matching TRBD1 (6 bases). Germline CDR1 SGHVS, CDR2 FQNEAQ. With 5 bases removed from V and 2 bases from J, the gap between germline ends came to 13 bases. The CDR3 runs 14 residues. The CDR3 sequence: CASSLTQGPYEQYF. The CDR3 DNA sequence: TGTGCCAGCAGCCTAACACAGGGACCCTACGAGCAGTACTTC.

The J gene is TRBJ2-5, the V gene TRBV9, with 7 bases identical to TRBD1. Looked up from germline, CDR1 is SGDLS and CDR2 is YYNGEE. V gave up 0 bases and J gave up 2 bases; unmatched junction bases: 4. The CDR3 is made up of 15 amino acids. CDR3: CASSVGDSKQETQYF. The CDR3 bases are TGTGCCAGCAGCGTAGGGGACAGCAAACAAGAGACCCAGTACTTC.

This rearrangement joins TRBV6-1 to TRBJ1-4; D is perhaps TRBD1 (5 bases). Deletions cut 5 bases from V and 5 bases from J, with 12 bases between. Germline loops: CDR1 MNHNS, CDR2 SASEGT. This CDR3 is built from 14 residues. CDR3 loop: CASSLRTMNEKLFF. CDR3 DNA sequence: TGTGCCAGCAGTCTTAGGACAATGAATGAAAAACTGTTTTTT.

In this sample, this clonotype turned up a few times. V usage is TRBV12-3 or TRBV12-4 and J usage is TRBJ2-3; no firm D call. The CDR3 is made up of 13 amino acids. With 2 bases removed from V and 4 bases from J, the gap between germline ends came to 7 bases. The CDR3 DNA reads TGTGCCAGCAGTTTATTATTACCAGATACGCAGTATTTT. Amino acids: CASSLLLPDTQYF.

This clonotype was seen a few times. The V gene is TRBV7-2, the J gene TRBJ2-4; D not resolved. Germline-derived CDR1 and CDR2 are SGHTA and FQGNSA. CDR3 length equals 12 residues. Trimming pared 2 bases from V and 8 bases from J, leaving 7 bases between. In DNA, the CDR3 is TGTGCCAGCAGCTTACCCTCGGACATTCAGTACTTC. Translation gives CASSLPSDIQYF.

In DNA form, the CDR3 reads TGCGCCAGCAGCTATAGGACAGCTAATCAGCCCCAGCATTTT. It specifies CASSYRTANQPQHF. This sequence joins TRBV4-1 and TRBJ1-5, with D perhaps matching TRBD1 (6 bases). The ends were cut back, 5 bases at V and 4 bases at J, with 12 bases in the middle. Germline V gives CDR1 MGHRA, CDR2 YSYEKL. The CDR3 contains 14 residues.

The sample holds a few counts of this clonotype. This chain links TRBV20-1 with TRBJ2-7, with TRBD1 matching 9 bases. The CDR3 consists of 17 residues. Germline V gives CDR1 DFQATT, CDR2 SNEGSKA (reference sequence). Germline trimming cut 1 base from V and 5 bases from J; bases unmatched to any gene: 15. CDR3 loop: CSARAWPQTGGLHEQYF. Here the CDR3 DNA reads TGCAGTGCTAGAGCCTGGCCCCAAACAGGGGGCTTGCACGAGCAGTACTTC.